This entry lists 16 T cell receptor beta chains sequenced from one sample in a study of beta chain features in type 1 diabetes. The investigators reverse transcribed all of the isolated RNA, so they sequenced expressed TCRB transcripts. Sequencing was performed with immunoSEQ multiplex PCR; in TCRdb, only in-frame clones are kept and a portion is missing. The sample has some 270,000 clones, under 13% seen once; the top ten hold approximately 0.015%. Study outcomes and limitations: Type 1 diabetes patients showed a moderate but significant shortening of TCRB CDR3s in all four CD4+ subsets.

These receptors' targets are unknown. The sequencing input was naive CD4+ T cells from blood. The source is a young man with type 1 diabetes.

This clone turned up a few times. The chain has TRBV14 and TRBJ2-1; TRBD1 might be the D (6 bases). Trimming took off 0 bases at V and 5 bases at J, with 14 bases between the two ends. The germline CDR1 and CDR2 sequences are SGHDN and FVKESK. CDR3 length equals 16 residues. CDR3 sequence reads: CASSQDWARQDNEQFF. The CDR3 bases are TGTGCCAGCAGCCAAGATTGGGCTAGACAGGACAATGAGCAGTTCTTC.

CDR3 DNA: TGCGCCAGCAGCCAACTCTTACTTCATTCGGAAAAACTGTTTTTT. Translation: CASSQLLLHSEKLFF. This chain links TRBV4-1 with TRBJ1-4; D uncertain. Trimming pared 2 bases from V and 8 bases from J, leaving 15 bases between. The length of the CDR3 is 15 residues. Germline V CDR1 and CDR2: MGHRA, YSYEKL.

This clone was counted a few times. The chain recombines TRBV7-8 with TRBJ1-5, with D perhaps TRBD1 (5 bases). Trimming cost V 5 bases and J 3 bases, with 14 bases left between them. The CDR3 loop spans 15 amino acids. Germline-derived CDR1 and CDR2 are SGHVS and FQNEAQ. CDR3 loop: CASSPGGTVNQPQHF. DNA of the CDR3: TGTGCCAGCAGCCCGGGAGGGACCGTCAATCAGCCCCAGCATTTT.

This clone was observed a few times. This chain's CDR3 is CASKRFLGGNQPQHF. CDR3 coding DNA: TGCGCCAGCAAGCGGTTCCTTGGGGGCAATCAGCCCCAGCATTTT. The chain employs TRBV4-1 and TRBJ1-5; D gene uncertain. CDR1 is MGHRA and CDR2 is YSYEKL in the germline V gene. The V end was cut by 7 bases, the J end by 2 bases, with 15 bases between. This CDR3 has 15 amino acids.

The V call is TRBV5-4, the J call TRBJ2-5; TRBD2 matches 7 bases. V lost 4 bases, J lost 9 bases, and 12 bases stayed unmatched. This CDR3 contains 14 residues. Germline CDR1 SGHNT, CDR2 YYREEE (reference sequence). Written as DNA, the CDR3 is TGTGCCAGCAGCGTTGGGACTACCAAACGGGCCCAGTACTTC. Amino acids: CASSVGTTKRAQYF. Drawing the rest from reference TRBV5-4 and TRBJ2-5, the complete variable domain is ETGVTQSPTHLIKTRGQQVTLRCSSQSGHNTVSWYQQALGQGPQFIFQYYREEENGRGNFPPRFSGLQFPNYSSELNVNALELDDSALYLCASSVGTTKRAQYFGPGTRLLVL.

Only a few counts were recorded for this clone. The gene calls are TRBV2 and TRBJ2-5; the D gene is possibly TRBD2 (6 bases). This CDR3 has 14 amino acids. Germline CDR1 SNHLY, CDR2 FYNNEI. With 4 bases removed from V and 5 bases from J, the gap between germline ends came to 14 bases. The CDR3 is CASSALQEGETQYF. CDR3 sequence (DNA): TGTGCCAGCAGTGCTCTACAGGAGGGGGAGACCCAGTACTTC.

This clone was seen more than once but under ten times. This sequence joins TRBV6-6 and TRBJ2-3; 7 bases are shared with TRBD2. CDR3 length: 14 residues. V trimming: 9 bases; J trimming: 4 bases; junction bases outside the gene matches: 10. CDR1 and CDR2 (germline): MNHNY, SVGAGI (reference sequence). Here the CDR3 DNA reads TGTGCCAGTGGACTAGTCCAGGAGTCAGATACGCAGTATTTT. Encoded protein: CASGLVQESDTQYF.

The gene calls are TRBV4-3 and TRBJ2-1; D is perhaps TRBD2 (6 bases). This CDR3 has 18 residues. Trimming shortened V by 0 bases and J by 1 base, and 16 bases separated the two germline ends. Germline lookup yields CDR1 LGHNA and CDR2 YSLEER. CDR3 DNA sequence: TGCGCCAGCAGCCAAGAAACCGGGGGACTCGCTTCCTACAATGAGCAGTTCTTC. Its translation is CASSQETGGLASYNEQFF.

This clone has a handful of counts. The J gene is TRBJ2-5, the V gene TRBV11-2; 8 nucleotides match TRBD2. The CDR3 runs 16 residues. Trimming cost V 1 base and J 1 base; bases outside gene matches: 5. Per germline, CDR1 SGHAT and CDR2 FQNNGV. CDR3 loop: CASSLGSGGSQETQYF. In nucleotides, the CDR3 is TGTGCCAGCAGCTTAGGGAGCGGGGGCTCCCAAGAGACCCAGTACTTC.

The rearrangement joins TRBV19 to TRBJ2-5, with 8 bases that match TRBD1. Trimming took 4 bases from V and 4 from J; bases not matched to a gene: 5. The CDR3 contains 14 residues. Germline CDR1 is LNHDA and CDR2 is SQIVND (reference sequence). DNA of the CDR3: TGTGCCAGTAGTAATCAGGGGGCTCGAGAGACCCAGTACTTC. This gives the protein CASSNQGARETQYF.

This clone was counted between two and nine times. The rearrangement joins TRBV28 to TRBJ2-7, with 8 bases identical to TRBD2. V was clipped by 7 bases and J by 4 bases; unmatched bases: 6. Germline V gives CDR1 MDHEN, CDR2 SYDVKM. The CDR3 is 13 residues long. The CDR3 protein is CASIPGGAYEQYF. The CDR3, as DNA: TGTGCCAGCATCCCCGGGGGGGCGTACGAGCAGTACTTC.

V usage is TRBV7-2 and J usage is TRBJ2-5; 8 bases fit TRBD1. Trimming took 4 bases from V and 9 from J; bases not matched to a gene: 10. The CDR3 contains 14 residues. In germline, CDR1 is SGHTA, CDR2 FQGNSA. The CDR3 coding sequence is TGTGCCAGCAGCTCTCGGGACAGGCGGAGCGCCCAGTACTTC. Its translation is CASSSRDRRSAQYF. The full variable domain, in which reference TRBV7-2 and TRBJ2-5 provide the parts outside the CDR3, is GAGVSQSPSNKVTEKGKDVELRCDPISGHTALYWYRQSLGQGLEFLIYFQGNSAPDKSGLPSDRFSAERTGGSVSTLTIQRTQQEDSAVYLCASSSRDRRSAQYFGPGTRLLVL.

This clone occurred a few times. The chain couples TRBV27 to TRBJ2-5; 10 bases agree with TRBD2. The CDR3 is made up of 16 amino acids. The germline gives CDR1 MNHEY, CDR2 SMNVEV (reference sequence). Unmatched junction bases numbered 8, after V lost 6 bases and J lost 1 base. The chain's CDR3 is CASRSELAGPQETQYF. The CDR3 region has the DNA TGTGCCAGCAGAAGTGAACTAGCGGGGCCCCAAGAGACCCAGTACTTC.

CDR3 nucleotide sequence: TGTGCCTGGAGTGTAGGGGCCGCCACAGATACGCAGTATTTT. Its protein is CAWSVGAATDTQYF. This chain joins TRBV30 and TRBJ2-3, with D possibly matching TRBD1 (5 bases). CDR3 length: 14 residues. V lost 0 bases, J lost 2 bases, and 9 bases lay in between. CDR1 GTSNPN and CDR2 SVGIG come from the germline V gene (reference sequence).

This clone showed up just a few times. The gene calls are TRBV10-3 and TRBJ1-2; unclear D gene. The CDR3 is 13 residues long. V dropped 4 bases and J dropped 6 bases, with 12 bases sitting between them. Germline V lookup: CDR1 ENHRY, CDR2 SYGVKD. CDR3: CAISVGREDGYTF. The CDR3 DNA reads as TGTGCCATCAGTGTCGGGAGGGAAGATGGCTACACCTTC.

The sample holds a few counts of this clone. The chain links TRBV7-2 to TRBJ2-7; possibly TRBD2 for D (7 bases). The V end was cut by 5 bases, the J end by 5 bases, with 16 bases between. Germline V CDR1 and CDR2: SGHTA, FQGNSA. This CDR3 spans 14 amino acids. CDR3 DNA: TGTGCCAGCAGCCCCTGGGGGGGGCCCAACGAGCAGTACTTC. Protein sequence: CASSPWGGPNEQYF.